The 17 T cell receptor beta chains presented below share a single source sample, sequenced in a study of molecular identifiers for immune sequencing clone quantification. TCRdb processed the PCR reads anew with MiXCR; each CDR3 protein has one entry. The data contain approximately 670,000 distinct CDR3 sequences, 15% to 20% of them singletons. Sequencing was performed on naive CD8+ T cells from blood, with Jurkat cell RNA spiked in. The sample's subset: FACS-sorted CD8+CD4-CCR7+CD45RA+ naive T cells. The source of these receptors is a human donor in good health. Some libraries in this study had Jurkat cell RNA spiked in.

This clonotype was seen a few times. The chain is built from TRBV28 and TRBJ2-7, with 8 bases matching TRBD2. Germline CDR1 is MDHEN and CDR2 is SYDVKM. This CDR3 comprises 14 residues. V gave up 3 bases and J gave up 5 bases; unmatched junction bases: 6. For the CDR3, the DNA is TGTGCCAGCAGTTTTAGGGGACTAGTTGACGAGCAGTACTTC. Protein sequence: CASSFRGLVDEQYF.

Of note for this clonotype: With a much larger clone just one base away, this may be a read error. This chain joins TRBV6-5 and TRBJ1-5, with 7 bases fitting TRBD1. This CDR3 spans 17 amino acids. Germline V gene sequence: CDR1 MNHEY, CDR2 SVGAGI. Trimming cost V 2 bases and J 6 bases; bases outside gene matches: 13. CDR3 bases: TGTGCCAGCAGTTACAGATTTAGGGGGCTCCACAGTCAGCCCCAGCATTTT. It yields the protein CASSYRFRGLHSQPQHF.

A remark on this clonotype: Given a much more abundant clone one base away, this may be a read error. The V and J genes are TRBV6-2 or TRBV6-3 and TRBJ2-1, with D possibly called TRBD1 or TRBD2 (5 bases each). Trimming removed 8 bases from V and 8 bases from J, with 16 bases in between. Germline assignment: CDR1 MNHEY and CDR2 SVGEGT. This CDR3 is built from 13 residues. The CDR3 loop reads CASGRTRDDEQFF. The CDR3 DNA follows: TGTGCCAGCGGCCGAACCCGGGACGATGAGCAGTTCTTC.

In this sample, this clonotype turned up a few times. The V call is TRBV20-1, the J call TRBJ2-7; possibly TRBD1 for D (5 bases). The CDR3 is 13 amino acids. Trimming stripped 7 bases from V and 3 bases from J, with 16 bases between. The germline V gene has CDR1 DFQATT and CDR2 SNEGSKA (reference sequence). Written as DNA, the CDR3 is TGCAGTGGGGCGGAAGGGGTGAGCTACGAGCAGTACTTC. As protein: CSGAEGVSYEQYF.

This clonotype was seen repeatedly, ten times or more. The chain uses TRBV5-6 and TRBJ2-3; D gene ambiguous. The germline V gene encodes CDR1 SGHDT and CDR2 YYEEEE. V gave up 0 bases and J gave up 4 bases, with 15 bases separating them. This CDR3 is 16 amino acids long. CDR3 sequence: CASSLVVFNAPDTQYF. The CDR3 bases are TGTGCCAGCAGCTTGGTGGTGTTTAATGCCCCAGATACGCAGTATTTT.

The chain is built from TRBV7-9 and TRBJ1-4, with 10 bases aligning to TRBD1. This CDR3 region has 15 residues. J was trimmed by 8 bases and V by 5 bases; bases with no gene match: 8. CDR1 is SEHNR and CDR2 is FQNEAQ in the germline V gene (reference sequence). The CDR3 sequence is CASSLGTGEYEKLFF. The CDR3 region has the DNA TGTGCCAGCAGCCTGGGGACAGGGGAATACGAAAAACTGTTTTTT.

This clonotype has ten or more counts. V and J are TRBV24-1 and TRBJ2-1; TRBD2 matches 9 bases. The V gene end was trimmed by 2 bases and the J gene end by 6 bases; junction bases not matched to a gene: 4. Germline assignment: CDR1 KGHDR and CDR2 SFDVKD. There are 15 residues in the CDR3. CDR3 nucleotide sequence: TGTGCCACCAGTGATTCGCGGCGGGGGGGCAATGAGCAGTTCTTC. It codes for CATSDSRRGGNEQFF.

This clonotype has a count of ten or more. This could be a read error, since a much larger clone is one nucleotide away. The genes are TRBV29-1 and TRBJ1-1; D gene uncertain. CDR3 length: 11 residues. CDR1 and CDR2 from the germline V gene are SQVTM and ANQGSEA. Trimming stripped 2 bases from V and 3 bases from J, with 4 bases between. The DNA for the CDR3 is TGCAGCGTTGAAAGGTACACTGAAGCTTTCTTT. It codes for CSVERYTEAFF.

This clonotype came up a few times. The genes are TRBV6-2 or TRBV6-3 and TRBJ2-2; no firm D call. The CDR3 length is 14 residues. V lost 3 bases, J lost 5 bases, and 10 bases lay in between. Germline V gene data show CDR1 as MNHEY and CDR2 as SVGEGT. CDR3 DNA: TGTGCCAGCAGTTATTACTCCGGGACCGGGGAGCTGTTTTTT. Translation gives CASSYYSGTGELFF.

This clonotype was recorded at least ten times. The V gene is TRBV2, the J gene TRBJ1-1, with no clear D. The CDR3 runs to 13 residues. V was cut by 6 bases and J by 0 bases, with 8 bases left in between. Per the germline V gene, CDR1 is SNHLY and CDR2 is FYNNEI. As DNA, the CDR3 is TGTGCCAGCAGAGGTACGATGAACACTGAAGCTTTCTTT. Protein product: CASRGTMNTEAFF.

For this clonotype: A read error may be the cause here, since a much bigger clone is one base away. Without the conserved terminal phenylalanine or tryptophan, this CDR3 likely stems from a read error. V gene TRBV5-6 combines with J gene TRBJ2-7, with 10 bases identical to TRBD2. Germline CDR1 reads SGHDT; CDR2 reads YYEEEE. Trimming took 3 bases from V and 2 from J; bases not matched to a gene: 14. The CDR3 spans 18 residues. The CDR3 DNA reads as TGTGCCAGCAGCTCCATGATTTTCCCTAGCGGGGGCCCCTACGAGCAGTACCTC. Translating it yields CASSSMIFPSGGPYEQYL.

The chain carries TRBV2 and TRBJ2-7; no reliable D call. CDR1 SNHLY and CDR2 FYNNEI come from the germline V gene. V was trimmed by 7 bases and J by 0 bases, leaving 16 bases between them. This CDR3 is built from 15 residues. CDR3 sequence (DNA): TGTGCCAGCAATCAGGAGACATCGCTCTCCTACGAGCAGTACTTC. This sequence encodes CASNQETSLSYEQYF.

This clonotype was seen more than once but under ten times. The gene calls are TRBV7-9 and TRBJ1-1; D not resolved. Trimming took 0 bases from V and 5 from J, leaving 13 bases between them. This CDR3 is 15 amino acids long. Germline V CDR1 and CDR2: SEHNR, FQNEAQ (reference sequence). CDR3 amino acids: CASSLAVGPGTEAFF. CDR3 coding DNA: TGTGCCAGCAGCTTAGCTGTGGGTCCGGGTACTGAAGCTTTCTTT.

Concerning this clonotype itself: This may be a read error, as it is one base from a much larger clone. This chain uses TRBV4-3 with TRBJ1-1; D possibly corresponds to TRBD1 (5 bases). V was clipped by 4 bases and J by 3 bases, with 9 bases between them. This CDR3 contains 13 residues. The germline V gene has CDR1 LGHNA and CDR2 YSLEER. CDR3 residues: CASSPGPDTEAFF. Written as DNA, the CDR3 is TGCGCCAGCAGCCCGGGGCCAGACACTGAAGCTTTCTTT.

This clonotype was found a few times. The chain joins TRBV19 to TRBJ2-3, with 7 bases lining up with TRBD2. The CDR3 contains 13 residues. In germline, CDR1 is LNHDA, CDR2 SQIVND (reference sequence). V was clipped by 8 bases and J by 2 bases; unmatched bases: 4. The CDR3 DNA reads TGTGCCAGTGGGACTACCCTCACAGATACGCAGTATTTT. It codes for CASGTTLTDTQYF.

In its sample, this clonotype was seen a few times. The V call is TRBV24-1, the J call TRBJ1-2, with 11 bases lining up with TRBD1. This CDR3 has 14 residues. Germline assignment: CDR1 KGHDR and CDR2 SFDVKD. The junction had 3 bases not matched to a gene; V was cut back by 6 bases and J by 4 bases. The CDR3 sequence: CATSPGTGGYGYTF. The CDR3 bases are TGTGCCACCAGTCCCGGGACAGGGGGCTATGGCTACACCTTC.

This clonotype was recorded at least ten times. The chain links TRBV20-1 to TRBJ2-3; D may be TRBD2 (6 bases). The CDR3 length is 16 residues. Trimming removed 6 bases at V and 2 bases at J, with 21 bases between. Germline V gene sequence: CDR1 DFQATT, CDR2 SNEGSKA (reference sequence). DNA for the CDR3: TGCAGTGCCCAACCCTTCCGACTAGAAAACACAGATACGCAGTATTTT. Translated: CSAQPFRLENTDTQYF.